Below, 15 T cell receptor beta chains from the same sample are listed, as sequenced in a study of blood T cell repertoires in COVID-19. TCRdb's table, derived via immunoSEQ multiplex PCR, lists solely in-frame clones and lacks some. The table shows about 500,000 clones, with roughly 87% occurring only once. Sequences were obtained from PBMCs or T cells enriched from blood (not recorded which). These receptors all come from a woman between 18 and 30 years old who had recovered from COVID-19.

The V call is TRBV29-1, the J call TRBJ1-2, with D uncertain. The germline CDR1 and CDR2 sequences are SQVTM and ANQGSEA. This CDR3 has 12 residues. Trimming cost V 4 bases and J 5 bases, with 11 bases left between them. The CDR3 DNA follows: TGCAGCGTTGTTGAGGGAGGGTATGGCTACACCTTC. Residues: CSVVEGGYGYTF.

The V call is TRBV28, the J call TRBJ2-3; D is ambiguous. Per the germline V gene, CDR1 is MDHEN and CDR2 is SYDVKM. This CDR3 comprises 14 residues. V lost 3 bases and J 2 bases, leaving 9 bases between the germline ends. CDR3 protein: CASSFPLSTDTQYF. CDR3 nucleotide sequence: TGTGCCAGCAGTTTCCCCTTATCCACAGATACGCAGTATTTT.

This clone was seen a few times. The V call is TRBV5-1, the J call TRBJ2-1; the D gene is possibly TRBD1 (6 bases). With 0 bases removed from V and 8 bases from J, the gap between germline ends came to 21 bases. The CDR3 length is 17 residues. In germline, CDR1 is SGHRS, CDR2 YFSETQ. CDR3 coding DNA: TGCGCCAGCAGCTTGGCCCTCGACAGGCCAAGTAGGGATGAGCAGTTCTTC. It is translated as CASSLALDRPSRDEQFF.

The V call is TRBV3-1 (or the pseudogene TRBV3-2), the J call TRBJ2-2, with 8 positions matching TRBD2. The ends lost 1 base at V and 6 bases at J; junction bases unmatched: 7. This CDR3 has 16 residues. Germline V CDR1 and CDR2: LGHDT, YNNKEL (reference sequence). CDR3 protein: CASSQGQRGSPGELFF. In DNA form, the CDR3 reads TGTGCCAGCAGCCAAGGGCAGCGGGGGAGCCCCGGGGAGCTGTTTTTT.

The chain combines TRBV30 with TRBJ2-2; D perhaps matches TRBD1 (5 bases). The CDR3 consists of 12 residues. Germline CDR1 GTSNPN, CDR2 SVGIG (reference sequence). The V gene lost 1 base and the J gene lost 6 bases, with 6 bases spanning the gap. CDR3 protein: CAWSEGAGELFF. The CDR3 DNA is TGTGCCTGGAGTGAAGGGGCCGGGGAGCTGTTTTTT.

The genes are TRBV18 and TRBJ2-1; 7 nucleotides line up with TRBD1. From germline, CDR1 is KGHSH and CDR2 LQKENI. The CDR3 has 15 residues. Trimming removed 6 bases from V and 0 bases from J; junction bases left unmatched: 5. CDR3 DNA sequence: TGTGCCAGCTCCCCCGACAGGGACTCCTACAATGAGCAGTTCTTC. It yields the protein CASSPDRDSYNEQFF. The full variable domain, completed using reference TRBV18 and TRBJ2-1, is NAGVMQNPRHLVRRRGQEARLRCSPMKGHSHVYWYRQLPEEGLKFMVYLQKENIIDESGMPKERFSAEFPKEGPSILRIQQVVRGDSAAYFCASSPDRDSYNEQFFGPGTRLTVL.

The CDR3 is CASSQDSDEKLFF. CDR3 nucleotides: TGTGCCAGCAGCCAAGATTCGGATGAAAAACTGTTTTTT. The genes are TRBV3-1 (or the pseudogene TRBV3-2) and TRBJ1-4; D is undetermined. From germline, CDR1 is LGHDT and CDR2 YNNKEL (reference sequence). Deletions cut 0 bases from V and 6 bases from J, with 5 bases between. The CDR3 is made up of 13 amino acids.

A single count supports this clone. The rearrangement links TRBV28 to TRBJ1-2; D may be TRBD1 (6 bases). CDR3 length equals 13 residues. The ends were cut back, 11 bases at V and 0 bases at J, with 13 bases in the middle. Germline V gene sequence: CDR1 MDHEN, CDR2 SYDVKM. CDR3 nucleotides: TGTGCCGCCAGGACAGAGGCTAACTATGGCTACACCTTC. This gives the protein CAARTEANYGYTF.

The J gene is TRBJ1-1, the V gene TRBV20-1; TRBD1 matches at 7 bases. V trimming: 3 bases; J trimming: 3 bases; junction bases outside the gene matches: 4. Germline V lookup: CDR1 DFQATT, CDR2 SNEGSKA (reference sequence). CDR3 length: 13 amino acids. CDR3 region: CSASGDRDTEAFF. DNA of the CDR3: TGCAGTGCTAGTGGCGACAGGGACACTGAAGCTTTCTTT.

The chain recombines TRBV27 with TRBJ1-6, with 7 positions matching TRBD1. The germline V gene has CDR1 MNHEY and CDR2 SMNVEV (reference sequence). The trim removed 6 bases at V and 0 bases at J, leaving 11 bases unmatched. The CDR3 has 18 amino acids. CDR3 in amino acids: CASSPRQGGRSYNSPLHF. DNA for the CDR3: TGTGCCAGCAGCCCAAGGCAGGGGGGTCGCTCCTATAATTCACCCCTCCACTTT.

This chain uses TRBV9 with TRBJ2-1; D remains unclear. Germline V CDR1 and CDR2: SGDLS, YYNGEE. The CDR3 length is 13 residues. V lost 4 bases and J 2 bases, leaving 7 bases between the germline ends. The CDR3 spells CASSPSPYNEQFF. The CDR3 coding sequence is TGTGCCAGCAGCCCCTCTCCCTACAATGAGCAGTTCTTC.

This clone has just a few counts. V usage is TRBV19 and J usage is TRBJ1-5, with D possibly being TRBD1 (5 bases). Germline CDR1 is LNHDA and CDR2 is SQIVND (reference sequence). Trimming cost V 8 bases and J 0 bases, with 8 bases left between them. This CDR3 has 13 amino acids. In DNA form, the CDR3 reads TGTGCCAGTCGGGGGGATAGCAATCAGCCCCAGCATTTT. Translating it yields CASRGDSNQPQHF. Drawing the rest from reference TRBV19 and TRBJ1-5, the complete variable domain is DGGITQSPKYLFRKEGQNVTLSCEQNLNHDAMYWYRQDPGQGLRLIYYSQIVNDFQKGDIAEGYSVSREKKESFPLTVTSAQKNPTAFYLCASRGDSNQPQHFGDGTRLSIL.

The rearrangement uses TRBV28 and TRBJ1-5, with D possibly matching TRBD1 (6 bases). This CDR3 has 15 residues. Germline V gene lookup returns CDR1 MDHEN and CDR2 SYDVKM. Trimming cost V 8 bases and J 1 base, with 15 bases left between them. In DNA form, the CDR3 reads TGTGCCAGCCGCCCGGGGGGCGCAAGCAATCAGCCCCAGCATTTT. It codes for CASRPGGASNQPQHF.

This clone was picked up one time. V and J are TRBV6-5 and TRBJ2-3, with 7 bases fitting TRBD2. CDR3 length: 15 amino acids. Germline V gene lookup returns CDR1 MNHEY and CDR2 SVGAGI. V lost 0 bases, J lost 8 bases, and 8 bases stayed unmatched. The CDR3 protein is CASSYSEGRVGTQYF. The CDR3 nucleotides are TGTGCCAGCAGTTACTCGGAGGGGAGGGTCGGTACGCAGTATTTT.

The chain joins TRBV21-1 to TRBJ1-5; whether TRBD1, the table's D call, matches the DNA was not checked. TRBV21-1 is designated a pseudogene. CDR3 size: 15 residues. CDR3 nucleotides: TGTGCCAGCAGCCTTTTACAGGATTACAATCAGCCCCAGCATTTT. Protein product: CASSLLQDYNQPQHF.